This section outlines one T cell receptor beta chain sequence together with its context. This record belongs to a study of response to subunit inactivated influenza vaccine. CDR3 length equals 15 residues. The V segment lost 5 bases and the J segment 10 bases; nucleotides outside the gene matches: 10. Germline CDR1 DFQATT, CDR2 SNEGSKA (reference sequence). TCRdb reprocessed the RT-PCR reads via MiXCR and lists one record per CDR3 protein. Counted here are 500,000 to 550,000 distinct CDR3 sequences, under 25% occurring once; the ten biggest clones make up 2.5% to 3%. The same data also contributed to another study, on T cells expressing NK-cell markers. This second study notes: As the method of synthesis, 5'RACE template switching with UMIs yielded TCR beta cDNA. From sorted CD3+CD56+NKG2C+, CD3+CD56+NKG2C- and CD3+CD56-NKG2C+ T cells came the TCR beta repertoires. Several experiments employed an anti-gamma-delta TCR antibody to confine sorting to alpha-beta TCR T cells. Dominant NKG2C+ clonotypes in about six donors made up roughly 1.0-7.0% of CD8+ T cells. For a handful of donors, these clonotypes were likewise the leading ones in the CD3+CD56-NKG2C+ fraction.

The sequencing here drew on CD4+ T cells sorted from PBMCs, taken approximately 13 days after vaccination. This chain joins TRBV20-1 and TRBJ2-1; 14 positions match TRBD2. The sequence was collected from a man aged 50-60 years who received an inactivated influenza vaccine. The CDR3 sequence: CSAPHGLAGGREQFF. The CDR3 nucleotides read TGCAGTGCTCCACACGGACTAGCGGGGGGTCGGGAGCAGTTCTTC.